This entry lists 27 T cell receptor beta chains sequenced from one sample in a study of T cells in Graves' hyperthyroidism and ophthalmopathy. Regions amplified from RNA transcripts were the TCR beta CDR3 regions. TCR CDR3 regions were first amplified by RT-PCR with HTBI primers. TCRdb passed the multiplex PCR reads through MiXCR, listing each CDR3 protein once. The sample has 340,000 or so distinct CDR3 sequences, over 15% seen once. The sample comprised blood. The receptors were sampled from a woman aged 45-60 years with Graves' hyperthyroidism.

Many counts were recorded for this clonotype. The V gene is TRBV13, the J gene TRBJ2-3, with 9 bases matching TRBD2. The CDR3 contains 19 residues. Germline V gene data show CDR1 as PRHDT and CDR2 as FYEKMQ (reference sequence). Trimming at V came to 1 base and at J to 4 bases, leaving 15 bases not matched to a gene. DNA of the CDR3: TGTGCCAGCAGCTTAGAATCGAGACTAGCGGAGGGGGCCGCAGATACGCAGTATTTT. Translation: CASSLESRLAEGAADTQYF.

This clonotype was recorded many times. The V and J genes are TRBV20-1 and TRBJ2-1, with 7 bases lining up with TRBD1. The V and J ends lost 6 bases and 9 bases, in that order; junction bases with no gene match: 8. This CDR3 comprises 12 residues. Germline loops: CDR1 DFQATT, CDR2 SNEGSKA (reference sequence). The CDR3 region is CSAQRGPGEQFF. In DNA form, the CDR3 reads TGCAGTGCCCAGAGGGGGCCAGGTGAGCAGTTCTTC.

This clonotype was observed at least ten times. The V gene is TRBV20-1, the J gene TRBJ2-1; 12 bases fit TRBD2. The germline V gene has CDR1 DFQATT and CDR2 SNEGSKA (reference sequence). CDR3 length equals 14 residues. V shed 5 bases and J 6 bases; nucleotides not matched to a gene: 5. CDR3 sequence reads: CSASTSGGINEQFF. CDR3 DNA sequence: TGCAGTGCTTCGACTAGCGGGGGAATCAATGAGCAGTTCTTC.

This clonotype was recorded a few times. This chain connects TRBV20-1 to TRBJ1-4, with TRBD1 matching 10 bases. Germline V gene lookup returns CDR1 DFQATT and CDR2 SNEGSKA (reference sequence). The CDR3 sequence is 15 residues long. Trimming cost V 0 bases and J 8 bases; bases outside gene matches: 6. CDR3 DNA: TGCAGTGCTAGAGATCCCGGGACAGGGGAGGAAAAACTGTTTTTT. This translates into CSARDPGTGEEKLFF.

The chain joins TRBV19 to TRBJ2-3, with a weak D call TRBD2 (5 bases). This CDR3 is built from 13 residues. V was cut by 0 bases and J by 7 bases, with 8 bases left in between. Germline CDR1 LNHDA, CDR2 SQIVND (reference sequence). This CDR3 is CASSIDRRNTQYF. In DNA, the CDR3 is TGTGCCAGTAGTATAGATAGGAGGAATACGCAGTATTTT.

This clonotype was observed many times. DNA for the CDR3: TGTGCCAGCAGCCCCGGGTCACATATCACTGAAGCTTTCTTT. It translates to CASSPGSHITEAFF. The rearrangement links TRBV5-5 to TRBJ1-1; D gene ambiguous. The germline V and J ends were trimmed by 4 bases and 4 bases, with 14 bases remaining between them. This CDR3 has 14 residues. Germline loops: CDR1 SGHKS, CDR2 YYEKEE (reference sequence).

This clonotype was counted at least ten times. V gene TRBV11-2 combines with J gene TRBJ2-3; the D is unclear. CDR3 size: 10 residues. Trimming removed 5 bases from V and 6 bases from J, with 3 bases in between. Germline V gene lookup returns CDR1 SGHAT and CDR2 FQNNGV. CDR3 bases: TGTGCCAGCAGCGATGATACGCAGTATTTT. The encoded protein is CASSDDTQYF. The full variable domain, in which reference TRBV11-2 and TRBJ2-3 provide the parts outside the CDR3, is EAGVAQSPRYKIIEKRQSVAFWCNPISGHATLYWYQQILGQGPKLLIQFQNNGVVDDSQLPKDRFSAERLKGVDSTLKIQPAKLEDSAVYLCASSDDTQYFGPGTRLTVL.

V usage is TRBV20-1 and J usage is TRBJ1-4, with TRBD1 identical over 10 bases. V was clipped by 0 bases and J by 14 bases; unmatched bases: 12. The germline V gene encodes CDR1 DFQATT and CDR2 SNEGSKA (reference sequence). The CDR3 contains 15 residues. DNA of the CDR3: TGCAGTGCTAGAGATCGAAGGGACAGGGGATACCCTCTGTTTTTT. It codes for CSARDRRDRGYPLFF.

Only a few counts were recorded for this clonotype. This chain uses TRBV6-1 with TRBJ1-5; 7 bases map to TRBD1. V trimming: 5 bases; J trimming: 4 bases; junction bases outside the gene matches: 11. This CDR3 spans 16 amino acids. Germline-derived CDR1 and CDR2 are MNHNS and SASEGT. The CDR3 spells CASSSRDRGGNQPQHF. As DNA, the CDR3 is TGTGCCAGCAGTTCCCGGGACAGAGGGGGTAATCAGCCCCAGCATTTT.

The J gene is TRBJ2-1, the V gene TRBV6-2 or TRBV6-3; no clear D. Trimming left V 4 bases short and J 6 bases short, with 7 bases between. The CDR3 runs to 12 residues. Germline assignment: CDR1 MNHEY and CDR2 SVGEGT. The CDR3 DNA sequence: TGTGCCAGCAGTTCCCGTAGCAATGAGCAGTTCTTC. It codes for CASSSRSNEQFF.

The CDR3 region has the DNA TGCAGTGCTAGGCTGACTAGTACGCAGTATTTT. Residues: CSARLTSTQYF. The J gene is TRBJ2-3, the V gene TRBV20-1, with D maybe TRBD2 (6 bases). Between the trimmed V and J ends, which lost 3 bases and 8 bases, there was a span of 9 bases. The CDR3 spans 11 residues. Germline V gene lookup returns CDR1 DFQATT and CDR2 SNEGSKA (reference sequence).

This clonotype was observed many times. This chain connects TRBV18 to TRBJ1-1; TRBD1 agrees at 8 bases. Germline V gene lookup returns CDR1 KGHSH and CDR2 LQKENI. V lost 3 bases, J lost 0 bases, and 12 bases stayed unmatched. This CDR3 spans 18 amino acids. The CDR3 sequence: CASSPQRQGKNMNTEAFF. CDR3 bases: TGTGCCAGCTCACCTCAACGACAGGGGAAAAACATGAACACTGAAGCTTTCTTT.

As DNA, the CDR3 is TGTGCCAGCAGTCAACAGGGGGCGCGGGAGACCCAGTACTTC. It is translated as CASSQQGARETQYF. This chain uses TRBV6-1 with TRBJ2-5; TRBD1 agrees at 9 bases. This CDR3 contains 14 residues. Germline V gene sequence: CDR1 MNHNS, CDR2 SASEGT. The J segment lost 5 bases and the V segment lost 5 bases, leaving 6 bases of the junction unmatched.

The chain recombines TRBV5-5 with TRBJ2-7, with TRBD2 identical over 11 bases. Germline CDR1 reads SGHKS; CDR2 reads YYEKEE (reference sequence). This CDR3 spans 15 amino acids. The trim removed 4 bases at V and 2 bases at J, leaving 5 bases unmatched. The CDR3 region is CASSPSSGRTYEQYF. CDR3 coding DNA: TGTGCCAGCAGCCCTTCTAGCGGGAGGACCTACGAGCAGTACTTC.

The chain employs TRBV6-6 and TRBJ1-1, with unresolved D. The germline V and J ends were trimmed by 1 base and 1 base, with 13 bases remaining between them. This CDR3 contains 16 residues. Germline V gene lookup returns CDR1 MNHNY and CDR2 SVGAGI (reference sequence). The CDR3 region has the DNA TGTGCCAGCAGTTACTATTTTCGAGTCGGGAACACTGAAGCTTTCTTT. It translates to CASSYYFRVGNTEAFF.

V is TRBV30 and J is TRBJ2-3; 7 positions agree with TRBD2. CDR3 length: 15 amino acids. The germline gives CDR1 GTSNPN, CDR2 SVGIG (reference sequence). J gave up 1 base and V 0 bases, and 4 bases lay outside the gene matches. The CDR3 protein is CAWSVSSGRTDTQYF. CDR3 sequence (DNA): TGTGCCTGGAGTGTTTCTAGCGGACGCACAGATACGCAGTATTTT.

This clonotype was found a few times. The gene calls are TRBV28 and TRBJ2-2; 9 bases are shared with TRBD2. This CDR3 region has 22 residues. V gave up 1 base and J gave up 6 bases; unmatched junction bases: 24. Germline V lookup: CDR1 MDHEN, CDR2 SYDVKM. The CDR3 nucleotides are TGTGCCAGCAGTTTATTTTACGCAGGAAGGTCTAGCGGGAAGGGAGTGCCCGGGGAGCTGTTTTTT. Encoded protein: CASSLFYAGRSSGKGVPGELFF.

The chain carries TRBV2 and TRBJ2-1; 8 bases are shared with TRBD2. The germline CDR1 and CDR2 sequences are SNHLY and FYNNEI. The CDR3 runs to 16 residues. The ends lost 4 bases at V and 7 bases at J; junction bases unmatched: 12. CDR3 amino acids: CASSAPPSGSSNEQFF. DNA for the CDR3: TGTGCCAGCAGTGCCCCGCCCAGCGGGAGCTCGAATGAGCAGTTCTTC.

This chain links TRBV2 with TRBJ2-6; no clear D gene. The length of the CDR3 is 17 residues. Trimming stripped 3 bases from V and 0 bases from J, with 12 bases between. Germline V CDR1 and CDR2: SNHLY, FYNNEI. This CDR3 is CASSDFLISSGANVLTF. CDR3 nucleotide sequence: TGTGCCAGCAGTGACTTCCTCATTTCCTCTGGGGCCAACGTCCTGACTTTC.

This sequence joins TRBV7-3 and TRBJ2-2; D remains unclear. The CDR3 is 15 residues long. V shed 3 bases and J shed 5 bases, with 13 bases lying between them. Germline CDR1 and CDR2: SGHTA and FQGTGA. The CDR3 DNA sequence: TGTGCCAGCAGCTTCCTACCTTCTGGGACCGGGGAGCTGTTTTTT. It translates to CASSFLPSGTGELFF.

The chain couples TRBV2 to TRBJ1-2; D possibly corresponds to TRBD1 (5 bases). V lost 8 bases and J 6 bases, leaving 10 bases between the germline ends. Germline-derived CDR1 and CDR2 are SNHLY and FYNNEI. This CDR3 comprises 11 residues. The CDR3 DNA sequence: TGTGCCAGCCATGGGGGAAATGGCTACACCTTC. It encodes CASHGGNGYTF.

The genes are TRBV14 and TRBJ2-5, with 9 positions matching TRBD1. The CDR3 is 15 residues long. Per germline, CDR1 SGHDN and CDR2 FVKESK. Trimming took 3 bases from V and 3 from J; bases not matched to a gene: 5. The CDR3 protein is CASSHGTGREETQYF. CDR3 nucleotides: TGTGCCAGCAGCCACGGGACAGGGAGAGAAGAGACCCAGTACTTC.

At least ten counts were recorded for this clonotype. V and J are TRBV20-1 and TRBJ2-7, with D unclear. The V gene's germline CDR1 is DFQATT and CDR2 SNEGSKA (reference sequence). Trimming cost V 1 base and J 4 bases, with 20 bases left between them. This CDR3 contains 16 residues. CDR3 in amino acids: CSARARKKGNKYEQYV. Here the CDR3 DNA reads TGCAGTGCTAGAGCCAGGAAGAAGGGTAACAAGTACGAGCAGTACGTC.

This clonotype was detected only a few times. The chain couples TRBV20-1 to TRBJ1-5, with D maybe TRBD1 (5 bases). Germline V lookup: CDR1 DFQATT, CDR2 SNEGSKA (reference sequence). Trimming removed 0 bases at V and 7 bases at J, with 10 bases between. CDR3 length: 13 residues. The CDR3 reads CSAREGEGQPQHF. CDR3 nucleotides: TGCAGTGCTAGAGAGGGAGAGGGGCAGCCCCAGCATTTT.

DNA of the CDR3: TGTGCCAGCAGTGAAAGGGAGGGGGCGAGCACCGGGGAGCTGTTTTTT. This translates into CASSEREGASTGELFF. The chain is built from TRBV6-1 and TRBJ2-2; the D call may be TRBD1 or TRBD2 (7 bases each). This CDR3 has 16 amino acids. The ends were cut back, 2 bases at V and 4 bases at J, with 14 bases in the middle. Germline-derived CDR1 and CDR2 are MNHNS and SASEGT.

The sample holds a few counts of this clonotype. The chain combines TRBV5-1 with TRBJ2-7; D is possibly TRBD1 (6 bases). V shed 1 base and J shed 4 bases, with 9 bases lying between them. CDR3 length: 13 amino acids. The germline V gene encodes CDR1 SGHRS and CDR2 YFSETQ. The CDR3 reads CASSLPGAYEQYF. For the CDR3, the DNA is TGCGCCAGCAGCTTGCCAGGGGCTTACGAGCAGTACTTC.

This clonotype was counted between two and nine times. This rearrangement joins TRBV19 to TRBJ1-5; 12 bases map to TRBD1. CDR3 size: 14 residues. Germline V gene data show CDR1 as LNHDA and CDR2 as SQIVND (reference sequence). Trimming removed 6 bases from V and 7 bases from J; junction bases left unmatched: 4. CDR3 region: CASRGQGAGQPQHF. CDR3 coding DNA: TGTGCCAGTAGGGGACAGGGGGCAGGGCAGCCCCAGCATTTT.